Following are 22 T cell receptor beta chains from one sample sequenced in a study of OX40 agonist ivuxolimab in advanced cancers. Data came from immunoSEQ multiplex PCR; TCRdb stores just in-frame clones and leaves some out. The sample holds 40,000 or so clones, about 94% seen once. The sample was CD4+ or CD8+ T cells sorted from blood, taken in a trial of the OX40 agonist ivuxolimab. These receptors originate from an adult with an advanced solid tumor such as melanoma, head and neck, liver or kidney cancer.

The chain is built from TRBV4-1 and TRBJ1-1, with D possibly being TRBD1 (6 bases). With 0 bases removed from V and 6 bases from J, the gap between germline ends came to 20 bases. The CDR3 consists of 17 residues. Germline values: CDR1 MGHRA, CDR2 YSYEKL. The CDR3 bases are TGCGCCAGCAGCCAAGATAAGACAGGCAGATACATCGCTGAAGCTTTCTTT. Translated, it gives CASSQDKTGRYIAEAFF.

This chain joins TRBV4-1 and TRBJ2-1; D ambiguous. The germline V gene has CDR1 MGHRA and CDR2 YSYEKL. V lost 4 bases, J lost 0 bases, and 16 bases lay in between. This CDR3 is 17 amino acids long. The CDR3 DNA follows: TGCGCCAGCAGCCCCTACTCACCGGAGTCCTCCTACAATGAGCAGTTCTTC. As protein: CASSPYSPESSYNEQFF.

The gene calls are TRBV30 and TRBJ1-1; D is ambiguous. In germline, CDR1 is GTSNPN, CDR2 SVGIG (reference sequence). V lost 4 bases and J 6 bases, leaving 6 bases between the germline ends. The CDR3 covers 10 residues. CDR3 in DNA: TGTGCCTGGAAGGAGGCTGAAGCTTTCTTT. This sequence encodes CAWKEAEAFF.

The chain joins TRBV7-9 to TRBJ2-3, with D perhaps matching TRBD1 (5 bases). The CDR3 is made up of 14 amino acids. The germline V gene has CDR1 SEHNR and CDR2 FQNEAQ (reference sequence). V lost 5 bases and J 4 bases, leaving 13 bases between the germline ends. The CDR3, as DNA: TGTGCCAGCAGCCTACCAGGGTGGGCAGATACGCAGTATTTT. Translating it yields CASSLPGWADTQYF.

J is TRBJ1-6 and V is TRBV4-2; D unresolved. V lost 0 bases and J lost 8, with 5 bases in between. Germline V gene sequence: CDR1 LGHNA, CDR2 YNFKEQ. The CDR3 loop spans 13 amino acids. Written as DNA, the CDR3 is TGTGCCAGCAGCCAAGATAACGATTCACCCCTCCACTTT. It yields the protein CASSQDNDSPLHF.

The chain employs TRBV9 and TRBJ1-1; TRBD1 might be the D (6 bases). V dropped 0 bases and J dropped 5 bases, with 8 bases sitting between them. Germline V gene lookup returns CDR1 SGDLS and CDR2 YYNGEE. This CDR3 is built from 13 residues. The CDR3 reads CASSVGGQTEAFF. Written as DNA, the CDR3 is TGTGCCAGCAGCGTAGGGGGACAAACTGAAGCTTTCTTT.

The chain is built from TRBV29-1 and TRBJ1-1; a weak D match, TRBD1 (5 bases). V lost 4 bases to trimming and J lost 1 base, with 19 bases between them. This CDR3 has 16 amino acids. Looked up from germline, CDR1 is SQVTM and CDR2 is ANQGSEA. DNA for the CDR3: TGCAGCGTTGCGTTTGGGGGGTCGGAGGGGAACACTGAAGCTTTCTTT. This encodes CSVAFGGSEGNTEAFF.

The chain uses TRBV30 and TRBJ2-7; D ambiguous. V lost 2 bases to trimming and J lost 3 bases, with 20 bases between them. Germline CDR1 is GTSNPN and CDR2 is SVGIG (reference sequence). The CDR3 totals 16 residues. The CDR3 region is CAWSKKVATRGYEQYF. The CDR3 DNA is TGTGCCTGGAGTAAGAAAGTGGCAACCCGAGGCTACGAGCAGTACTTC.

CDR3 DNA: TGCGCCAGCAGCTTGGCCTCTCGGACAGGGGACGAGACCCAGTACTTC. Translated, it gives CASSLASRTGDETQYF. The chain links TRBV5-1 to TRBJ2-5; 9 bases agree with TRBD1. The V segment lost 0 bases and the J segment 5 bases; nucleotides outside the gene matches: 8. The germline V gene encodes CDR1 SGHRS and CDR2 YFSETQ. The CDR3 runs 16 residues.

This clone appeared a single time. The CDR3: CASSLRTGGGSNQPQHF. The DNA of the CDR3 is TGTGCCAGCAGCTTGAGGACTGGGGGGGGCAGCAATCAGCCCCAGCATTTT. The V gene is TRBV13, the J gene TRBJ1-5, with D possibly matching TRBD1 (6 bases). Germline lookup yields CDR1 PRHDT and CDR2 FYEKMQ (reference sequence). The CDR3 sequence is 17 residues long. The germline V and J ends were trimmed by 3 bases and 1 base, with 16 bases remaining between them.

This clone was seen more than once but under ten times. This chain links TRBV9 with TRBJ2-3, with 7 bases that match TRBD1. This CDR3 has 15 residues. The germline CDR1 and CDR2 sequences are SGDLS and YYNGEE. J lost 5 bases, V lost 4 bases, and 10 bases had no gene match. The CDR3 sequence: CASSFRDRFQDTQYF. In DNA form, the CDR3 reads TGTGCCAGCAGCTTCCGGGACAGATTTCAAGATACGCAGTATTTT.

This clone was recorded once. This rearrangement joins TRBV30 to TRBJ2-1; D possibly corresponds to TRBD1 (6 bases). V was trimmed by 0 bases and J by 8 bases, leaving 14 bases between them. Germline CDR1 is GTSNPN and CDR2 is SVGIG (reference sequence). This CDR3 region has 14 residues. This chain's CDR3 is CAWSVTGLSDEQFF. The CDR3 DNA reads as TGTGCCTGGAGTGTTACAGGGCTTTCGGATGAGCAGTTCTTC.

This clone was observed once. V gene TRBV28 combines with J gene TRBJ2-7; D gene unclear. The CDR3 is made up of 12 amino acids. Germline V CDR1 and CDR2: MDHEN, SYDVKM. Deletions cut 5 bases from V and 0 bases from J, with 5 bases between. The CDR3 region is CASSPVSYEQYF. The CDR3 DNA follows: TGTGCCAGCAGTCCCGTCTCCTACGAGCAGTACTTC.

This chain joins TRBV9 and TRBJ2-7; D might be TRBD2 (5 bases). Germline assignment: CDR1 SGDLS and CDR2 YYNGEE. The CDR3 is 15 amino acids. Deletions cut 0 bases from V and 7 bases from J, with 17 bases between. The chain's CDR3 is CASSVAYRGIVEQYF. CDR3 nucleotide sequence: TGTGCCAGCAGCGTAGCGTACAGAGGGATCGTAGAGCAGTACTTC.

The chain uses TRBV11-2 and TRBJ2-7; D unresolved. Germline-derived CDR1 and CDR2 are SGHAT and FQNNGV. This CDR3 comprises 11 residues. The V and J ends lost 2 bases and 6 bases respectively, with 5 bases between them. CDR3: CASSLPLEQYF. In DNA, the CDR3 is TGTGCCAGCAGCTTACCCCTCGAGCAGTACTTC. Using reference TRBV11-2 and TRBJ2-7 for the parts outside the CDR3, the full variable domain is EAGVAQSPRYKIIEKRQSVAFWCNPISGHATLYWYQQILGQGPKLLIQFQNNGVVDDSQLPKDRFSAERLKGVDSTLKIQPAKLEDSAVYLCASSLPLEQYFGPGTRLTVT.

The rearrangement links TRBV30 to TRBJ2-7, with TRBD1 identical over 10 bases. Germline V gene sequence: CDR1 GTSNPN, CDR2 SVGIG (reference sequence). This CDR3 is built from 17 residues. The V and J ends lost 2 bases and 7 bases, in that order; junction bases with no gene match: 17. The CDR3 DNA reads as TGTGCCTGGAGTTCGCATGGACAGGGGGAGTATCTGGGAGAGCAGTACTTC. Amino acids: CAWSSHGQGEYLGEQYF.

This chain joins TRBV5-1 and TRBJ1-1; 9 bases are a match to TRBD1. V dropped 4 bases and J dropped 2; count of bases not matched to a gene: 12. Germline V gene data show CDR1 as SGHRS and CDR2 as YFSETQ. The CDR3 spans 17 residues. CDR3 loop: CASSLTGGAGFNTEAFF. CDR3 in DNA: TGCGCCAGCAGCCTTACAGGGGGCGCGGGGTTTAACACTGAAGCTTTCTTT.

The CDR3, as DNA: TGTGCCAGCACCCTCGGGGGCGGGGCCGGCCGAGCCTACAATGAGCAGTTCTTC. Translated: CASTLGGGAGRAYNEQFF. The chain employs TRBV27 and TRBJ2-1; D tentatively reads TRBD1 or TRBD2 (6 bases each). Germline V lookup: CDR1 MNHEY, CDR2 SMNVEV (reference sequence). The CDR3 covers 18 residues. With 7 bases removed from V and 2 bases from J, the gap between germline ends came to 24 bases.

The chain couples TRBV11-2 to TRBJ2-7; D possibly corresponds to TRBD2 (6 bases). The ends were cut back, 5 bases at V and 0 bases at J, with 14 bases in the middle. The CDR3 consists of 15 residues. Germline assignment: CDR1 SGHAT and CDR2 FQNNGV. CDR3 sequence: CASSQIRGGSYEQYF. DNA for the CDR3: TGTGCCAGCAGCCAAATACGGGGAGGCTCCTACGAGCAGTACTTC.

The rearrangement uses TRBV27 and TRBJ2-7, with a possible D match to TRBD2 (6 bases). Germline V CDR1 and CDR2: MNHEY, SMNVEV (reference sequence). Between the trimmed V and J ends, which lost 6 bases and 4 bases, there was a span of 19 bases. This CDR3 comprises 15 residues. The CDR3 here is CASSGETGGIYEQYF. The CDR3 coding sequence is TGTGCCAGCAGCGGAGAGACTGGAGGGATTTACGAGCAGTACTTC.

V gene TRBV5-3 combines with J gene TRBJ1-2; the D gene is possibly TRBD1 (6 bases). TRBV5-3 is an open reading frame whose function is uncertain. Trimming stripped 5 bases from V and 4 bases from J, with 18 bases between. The CDR3 consists of 15 residues. CDR3 region: CARRITGSGAYGYTF. Here the CDR3 DNA reads TGTGCCAGAAGAATTACAGGGTCGGGGGCCTATGGCTACACCTTC.

This rearrangement joins TRBV30 to TRBJ2-1; D is perhaps TRBD1 (7 bases). Germline loops: CDR1 GTSNPN, CDR2 SVGIG (reference sequence). The CDR3 totals 11 residues. V lost 4 bases and J lost 8, with 9 bases in between. The CDR3 DNA is TGTGCCTGGACAGGGGGGTATGAGCAGTTCTTC. Its translation: CAWTGGYEQFF. Full variable domain (missing parts from reference TRBV30 and TRBJ2-1): SQTIHQWPATLVQPVGSPLSLECTVEGTSNPNLYWYRQAAGRGLQLLFYSVGIGQISSEVPQNLSASRPQDRQFILSSKKLLLSDSGFYLCAWTGGYEQFFGPGTRLTVL.